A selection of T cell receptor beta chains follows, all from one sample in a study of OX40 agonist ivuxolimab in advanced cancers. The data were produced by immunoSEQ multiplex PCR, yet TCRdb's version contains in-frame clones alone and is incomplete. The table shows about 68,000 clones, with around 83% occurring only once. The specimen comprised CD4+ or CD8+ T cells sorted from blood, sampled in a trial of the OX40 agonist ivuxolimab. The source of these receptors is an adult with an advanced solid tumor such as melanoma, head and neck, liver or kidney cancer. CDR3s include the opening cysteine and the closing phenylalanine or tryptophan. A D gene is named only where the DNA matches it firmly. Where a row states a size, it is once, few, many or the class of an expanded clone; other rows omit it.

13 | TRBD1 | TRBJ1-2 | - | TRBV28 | TGTGCCAGCAACCCGACAGGGCAATATGGCTACACCTTC | CASNPTGQYGYTF
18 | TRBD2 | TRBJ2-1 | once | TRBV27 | TGTGCCAGCAGTTTATCTAGGCCTAGCGGGGGTCCTTACAATGAGCAGTTCTTC | CASSLSRPSGGPYNEQFF
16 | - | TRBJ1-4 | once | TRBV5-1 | TGCGCCAGCAGCCCGGGACGGGGGGACCTGAATGAAAAACTGTTTTTT | CASSPGRGDLNEKLFF
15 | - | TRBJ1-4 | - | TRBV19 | TGTGCCAGTAACCCGTCCAGGAGGTCTAATGAAAAACTGTTTTTT | CASNPSRRSNEKLFF
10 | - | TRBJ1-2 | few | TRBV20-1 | TGCAGTGCCCAGACCTATGGCTACACCTTC | CSAQTYGYTF
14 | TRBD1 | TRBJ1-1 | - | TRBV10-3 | TGTGCCATTGCTCCGGGACAGGTGGCCACTGAAGCTTTCTTT | CAIAPGQVATEAFF
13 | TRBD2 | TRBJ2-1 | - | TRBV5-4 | TGTGCCAGCAGCTTGGAGCGGGAGGACGAGCAGTTCTTC | CASSLEREDEQFF
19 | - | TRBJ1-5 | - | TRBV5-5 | TGTGCCAGCAGCTCACAACCGAGGACACAGGGATTTTCGCGTCAGCCCCAGCATTTT | CASSSQPRTQGFSRQPQHF
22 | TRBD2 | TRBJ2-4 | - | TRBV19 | TGTGCCAGTACCACCGAACCGGACAGGGCCGGGACTAGCGGGAGGGTTCAAAACATTCAGTACTTC | CASTTEPDRAGTSGRVQNIQYF
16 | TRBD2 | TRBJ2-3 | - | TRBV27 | TGTGCCAGCAGTTTATGGGCTAGCGGGAGCTCAGATACGCAGTATTTT | CASSLWASGSSDTQYF
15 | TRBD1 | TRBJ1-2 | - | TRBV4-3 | TGCGCCAGCAGCCAAGATAGGGGGCGAGCCTATGGCTACACCTTC | CASSQDRGRAYGYTF
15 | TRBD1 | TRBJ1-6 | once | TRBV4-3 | TGCGCCAGCAGTCCTACCGGGACAGGGCTTTCACCCCTCCACTTT | CASSPTGTGLSPLHF
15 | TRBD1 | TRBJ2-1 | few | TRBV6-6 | TGTGCCAGCAGTGGGGGGACAGGGCTAGGGAATGAGCAGTTCTTC | CASSGGTGLGNEQFF
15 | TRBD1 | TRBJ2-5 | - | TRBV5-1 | TGCGCCAGCAGCTTGGAGGGACAGGGTCAAGAGACCCAGTACTTC | CASSLEGQGQETQYF
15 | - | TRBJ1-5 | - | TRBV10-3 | TGTGCCATCAGTGAGGGGCAGGGGTCAGACCAGCCCCAGCATTTT | CAISEGQGSDQPQHF
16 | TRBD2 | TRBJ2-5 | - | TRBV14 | TGTGCCAGCAGCCAAGGACGGACTAGCGGTCAAGAGACCCAGTACTTC | CASSQGRTSGQETQYF
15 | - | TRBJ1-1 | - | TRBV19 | TGTGCCAGTAGTATAGATCCAACAGGGATGGGGGAGGCTTTCTTT | CASSIDPTGMGEAFF
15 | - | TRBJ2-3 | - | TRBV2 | TGTGCCAGCAGTGAAGCGGGGTTGAGCGCGGAAACGCAGTATTTT | CASSEAGLSAETQYF
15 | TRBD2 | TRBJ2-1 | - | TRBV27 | TGTGCCAGCAGTTTCTTCGGACTAGTGGACAATGAGCAGTTCTTC | CASSFFGLVDNEQFF
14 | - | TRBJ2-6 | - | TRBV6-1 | TGTGCCAGCTTGGACACCTCTGGGGCCAACGTCCTGACTTTC | CASLDTSGANVLTF
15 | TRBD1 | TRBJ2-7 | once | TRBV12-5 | TGTGCTAGTGGTCTAGGGACAGGGGGAATTTACGAGCAGTACTTC | CASGLGTGGIYEQYF
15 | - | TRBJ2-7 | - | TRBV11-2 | TGTGCCAGCAGCGGAATTGGTGGGAGTTTCTACGAGCAGTACTTC | CASSGIGGSFYEQYF
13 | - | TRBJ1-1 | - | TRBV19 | TGTGCCAGTAGTCGGGCCCCGAGCACTGAAGCTTTCTTT | CASSRAPSTEAFF
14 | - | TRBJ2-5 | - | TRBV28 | TGTGCCAGCAGTTTCGGGACACGAGCCGAGACCCAGTACTTC | CASSFGTRAETQYF
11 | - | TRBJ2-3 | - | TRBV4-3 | TGCGCCAGCTCTGCGGGAGATACGCAGTATTTT | CASSAGDTQYF
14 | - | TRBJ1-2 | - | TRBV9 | TGTGCCAGCAGCCGCCTCGACAGTCTCTATGGCTACACCTTC | CASSRLDSLYGYTF
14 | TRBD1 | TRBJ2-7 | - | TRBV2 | TGTGCCAGCAGGGGGACAGGGAGCACTGGCGAGCAGTACTTC | CASRGTGSTGEQYF
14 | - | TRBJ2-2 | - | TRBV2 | TGTGCCAGCAGGGCGGGACAAAACACCGGGGAGCTGTTTTTT | CASRAGQNTGELFF
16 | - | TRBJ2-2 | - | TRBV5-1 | TGCGCCAGCAGCCTCCAAACCATCAGTGGTGGCGGGGAGCTGTTTTTT | CASSLQTISGGGELFF
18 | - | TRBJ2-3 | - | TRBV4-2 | TGTGCCAGCAGCCAGTTATCCCGGGGACGTGCTAGCACAGATACGCAGTATTTT | CASSQLSRGRASTDTQYF
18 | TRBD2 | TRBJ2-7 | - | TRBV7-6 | TGTGCCAGCAGCTTAGCGCCCCCGGGCGGGAGGGCCTCCTACGAGCAGTACTTC | CASSLAPPGGRASYEQYF
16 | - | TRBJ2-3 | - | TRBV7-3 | TGTGCCAGCAGCCCACTTACAGGGTCAAGCACAGATACGCAGTATTTT | CASSPLTGSSTDTQYF
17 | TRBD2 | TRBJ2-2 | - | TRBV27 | TGTGCCAGCAGGAAAGACCCGCGGGAGGTTGATACCGGGGAGCTGTTTTTT | CASRKDPREVDTGELFF
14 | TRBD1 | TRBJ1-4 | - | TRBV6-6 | TGTGCCAGCAGTCCGGACAGGGATAATGAAAAACTGTTTTTT | CASSPDRDNEKLFF
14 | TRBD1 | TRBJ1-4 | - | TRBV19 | TGTGCCAGTAGCTTAACAGGGGGCGAAGAAAAACTGTTTTTT | CASSLTGGEEKLFF
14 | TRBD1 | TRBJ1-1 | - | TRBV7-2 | TGTGCCAGCAGCTTGGGACAGGGGGACACTGAAGCTTTCTTT | CASSLGQGDTEAFF
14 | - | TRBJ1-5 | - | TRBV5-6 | TGTGCCAGCAGCTTGGGGGTAAGGGATCAGCCCCAGCATTTT | CASSLGVRDQPQHF
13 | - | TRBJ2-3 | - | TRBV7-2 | TGTGCCAGCAGCTTACCAGGGTCCCTTACGCAGTATTTT | CASSLPGSLTQYF
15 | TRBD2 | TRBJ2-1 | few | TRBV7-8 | TGTGCCAGCAGCTCGGGGACTAGCTATGGGAATGAGCAGTTCTTC | CASSSGTSYGNEQFF
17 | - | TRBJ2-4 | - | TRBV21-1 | TGTGCCAGCAGCAATAGGTGGGCCCGCGTGAAAGGTATTTCGGAGGACTTC | CASSNRWARVKGISEDF
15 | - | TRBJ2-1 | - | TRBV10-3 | TGTGCCATCAGTGAGCAGGGCCTGGGTTACAATGAGCAGTTCTTC | CAISEQGLGYNEQFF
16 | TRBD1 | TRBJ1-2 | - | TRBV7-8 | TGTGCCAGCAGCTTAGGTATTCAGGGGGATGTGTATGGCTACACCTTC | CASSLGIQGDVYGYTF
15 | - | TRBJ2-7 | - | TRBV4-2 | TGTGCCAGCAGCCAAGTTGGGCCCACCGGCTACGAGCAGTACTTC | CASSQVGPTGYEQYF
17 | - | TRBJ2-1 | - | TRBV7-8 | TGTGCCAGCAGCTTAACCCCCCCTAGAAGCTCCTACAATGAGCAGTTCTTC | CASSLTPPRSSYNEQFF
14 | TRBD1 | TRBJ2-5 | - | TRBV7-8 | TGTGCCAGCAGCGGCCGGGACAGGGGAGAGACCCAGTACTTC | CASSGRDRGETQYF
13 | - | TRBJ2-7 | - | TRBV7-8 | TGTGCCAGCAGCTTTAGCCCTTCATACGAGCAGTACTTC | CASSFSPSYEQYF
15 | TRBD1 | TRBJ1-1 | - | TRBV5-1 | TGCGCCAGCAGCACCACAGGGGCCCTGAACACTGAAGCTTTCTTT | CASSTTGALNTEAFF
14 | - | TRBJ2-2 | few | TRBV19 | TGTGCCAGTACCCCGGAGGGAAAACGCGGGGAGCTGTTTTTT | CASTPEGKRGELFF
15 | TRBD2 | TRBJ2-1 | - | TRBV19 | TGTGCCAGTAGTATGACTAGCGGGATTGATGGTGAGCAGTTCTTC | CASSMTSGIDGEQFF
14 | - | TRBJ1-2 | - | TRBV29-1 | TGCAGCGTTGACGGGGCAGGGAGCGCAGGTGGCTACACCTTC | CSVDGAGSAGGYTF
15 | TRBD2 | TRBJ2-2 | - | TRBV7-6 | TGTGCCAGCAGCCGCCCGGGGGGAAGAAGCGGGGAGCTGTTTTTT | CASSRPGGRSGELFF
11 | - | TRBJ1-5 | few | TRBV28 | TGTGCCAGCAGTTTAGGGAGGAACCAGCATTTT | CASSLGRNQHF
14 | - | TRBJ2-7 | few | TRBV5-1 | TGCGCCAGCAGCTTGGATCGGACAGCGAGCGAGCAGTACTTC | CASSLDRTASEQYF
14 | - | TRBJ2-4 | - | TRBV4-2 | TGTGCCAGCAGCCAAGAAGCGGCCAAAAACATTCAGTACTTC | CASSQEAAKNIQYF
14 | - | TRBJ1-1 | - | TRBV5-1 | TGCGCCAGTCGGCCGAACCTCATGAACACTGAAGCTTTCTTT | CASRPNLMNTEAFF